These T cell receptor beta chains were read from a single sample in a study of blood T cell repertoires in COVID-19. TCRdb's copy holds only in-frame clones and misses some; the assay was immunoSEQ multiplex PCR. The repertoire holds 250,000 to 300,000 clones, 70% to 90% seen once, with approximately 9.9% in the top ten. Specimen: peripheral blood. The receptors come from a woman aged 70 to 79 with acute or convalescent COVID-19. Each CDR3 is given with its conserved first and last residue. The D gene is left open where the match is weak. Expanded clones are given a class, and other clones once, few, many or no size at all.

TRBV10-2	once	TRBJ1-6	-	CVLALRGVPWNSPLHF	TGCGTCCTAGCCCTCCGCGGTGTCCCTTGGAATTCACCCCTCCACTTT
TRBV5-6	-	TRBJ1-2	-	CASSLEPNYGYTF	TGTGCCAGCAGCTTGGAGCCCAACTATGGCTACACCTTC
TRBV5-1	-	TRBJ1-2	TRBD1	CASSLAGQGDGYTF	TGCGCCAGCAGCTTGGCCGGACAGGGCGATGGCTACACCTTC
TRBV30	once	TRBJ1-3	-	CAWRAGSGNTIYF	TGTGCCTGGAGGGCAGGTTCCGGAAACACCATATATTTT
TRBV2	-	TRBJ1-1	TRBD1	CASSKTGAPNTEAFF	TGTGCCAGCAGCAAAACAGGGGCCCCGAACACTGAAGCTTTCTTT
TRBV10-1	-	TRBJ2-5	-	CASSSMVGGRETQYF	TGCGCCAGCAGCTCTATGGTCGGGGGAAGAGAGACCCAGTACTTC
TRBV10-1	-	TRBJ2-3	-	CASSGASADTQYF	TGCGCCAGCAGTGGAGCTAGCGCAGATACGCAGTATTTT
TRBV7-9	-	TRBJ2-2	-	CASGGQTRTGELFF	TGTGCCAGCGGCGGACAGACTCGGACCGGGGAGCTGTTTTTT
TRBV14	-	TRBJ1-2	TRBD1	CASSHIGQGPYGYTF	TGTGCCAGCAGCCACATAGGACAGGGTCCCTATGGCTACACCTTC
TRBV18	-	TRBJ2-5	TRBD1	CASSGDRAVGETQYF	TGTGCCAGCTCAGGAGACAGGGCGGTAGGAGAGACCCAGTACTTC
TRBV5-1	-	TRBJ2-7	-	CASSLAGSYEQYF	TGCGCCAGCAGCTTGGCCGGGTCCTACGAGCAGTACTTC
TRBV5-8	-	TRBJ1-1	TRBD1	CASRRDRNTEAFF	TGTGCCAGCAGGCGGGACAGAAACACTGAAGCTTTCTTT
TRBV6-5	few	TRBJ1-1	-	CASRSQGETEAFF	TGTGCCAGCAGATCCCAGGGTGAGACTGAAGCTTTCTTT
TRBV19	-	TRBJ1-1	-	CASRGRGTQAFF	TGTGCCAGTAGGGGTAGGGGGACCCAAGCTTTCTTT
TRBV7-8	few	TRBJ1-1	-	CASRDMVAEAFF	TGTGCCAGCCGGGACATGGTGGCTGAAGCTTTCTTT
TRBV11-2	-	TRBJ1-1	-	CASSPRRGGGTEAFF	TGTGCCAGCAGCCCCCGCCGGGGAGGGGGGACTGAAGCTTTCTTT
TRBV7-8	-	TRBJ1-2	-	CASSLAGSEGYTF	TGTGCCAGCAGCTTAGCGGGTTCGGAGGGCTACACCTTC
TRBV11-2	-	TRBJ1-2	TRBD1	CASSLGQGYYGYTF	TGTGCCAGCAGCTTAGGACAGGGGTACTATGGCTACACCTTC
TRBV3-1/TRBV3-2	-	TRBJ1-2	TRBD1	CASSQWGSGQAFYGYTF	TGTGCCAGCAGCCAATGGGGCTCGGGACAGGCCTTTTATGGCTACACCTTC
TRBV5-4	-	TRBJ1-1	-	CASSLSRMNTEAFF	TGTGCCAGCAGCCTAAGTAGAATGAACACTGAAGCTTTCTTT
TRBV3-1/TRBV3-2	-	TRBJ1-5	-	CASSQAARQPQHF	TGTGCCAGCAGCCAGGCCGCCCGTCAGCCCCAGCATTTT
TRBV15	-	TRBJ1-1	-	CATSREVGQGTEAFF	TGTGCCACCAGCAGAGAAGTGGGGCAGGGCACTGAAGCTTTCTTT
TRBV30	once	TRBJ1-1	-	CAWRRVPNTEAFF	TGTGCCTGGAGGAGAGTCCCGAACACTGAAGCTTTCTTT
TRBV29-1	-	TRBJ1-2	TRBD1	CSVWTGGFYGYTF	TGCAGCGTCTGGACAGGGGGTTTCTATGGCTACACCTTC
TRBV18	-	TRBJ1-5	-	CASSHEPLYAQHF	TGTGCCAGCTCACATGAGCCCCTATACGCCCAGCATTTT
TRBV11-2	-	TRBJ1-1	-	CASSLATGSQRRTEAFF	TGTGCCAGCAGCTTGGCGACGGGTAGTCAACGGCGCACTGAAGCTTTCTTT
TRBV20-1	-	TRBJ1-1	-	CSASSPLSNTEAFF	TGCAGTGCTAGTTCCCCTCTTTCGAACACTGAAGCTTTCTTT
TRBV2	-	TRBJ1-6	TRBD1	CASSTDRGGSPLHF	TGTGCCAGCAGTACGGACAGGGGAGGATCACCCCTCCACTTT
TRBV5-1	-	TRBJ1-2	-	CASSLTPAANYGYTF	TGCGCCAGCAGCTTGACCCCCGCGGCCAACTATGGCTACACCTTC
TRBV18	-	TRBJ1-2	TRBD1	CASSPTGQRSLNYGYTF	TGTGCCAGCTCACCCACGGGACAGAGATCTCTTAACTATGGCTACACCTTC
TRBV5-1	-	TRBJ1-6	-	CASSEGGMVSPLHF	TGCGCCAGCAGCGAAGGGGGTATGGTGTCACCCCTCCACTTT
TRBV5-1	-	TRBJ1-4	-	CASSLAGGTDEKLFF	TGCGCCAGCAGCTTGGCCGGCGGGACCGATGAAAAACTGTTTTTT
TRBV7-8	-	TRBJ1-5	-	CASSFLNQPQHF	TGTGCCAGCAGCTTCTTAAATCAGCCCCAGCATTTT
TRBV4-1	few	TRBJ1-1	TRBD1	CASSGGQGNTEAFF	TGCGCCAGCAGCGGGGGACAGGGTAACACTGAAGCTTTCTTT
TRBV5-4	-	TRBJ1-4	-	CASSLEGVANEKLFF	TGTGCCAGCAGCTTGGAAGGGGTAGCTAATGAAAAACTGTTTTTT
TRBV5-1	-	TRBJ2-7	-	CASSLAGQVTYEQYF	TGCGCCAGCAGCTTGGCTGGCCAGGTGACCTACGAGCAGTACTTC
TRBV28	-	TRBJ2-7	TRBD1	CASSGGGTGFRKYF	TGTGCCAGCAGTGGGGGGGGGACAGGGTTTCGGAAGTACTTC
TRBV18	few	TRBJ1-1	-	CASSPLRGGDTEAFF	TGTGCCAGCTCACCCCTCCGGGGCGGGGACACTGAAGCTTTCTTT
TRBV6-1	-	TRBJ1-4	-	CASSEPGFRGEKLFF	TGTGCCAGCAGTGAACCAGGGTTCCGCGGTGAAAAACTGTTTTTT
TRBV2	medium-sized	TRBJ2-3	-	CASSDVKRTYTDTQYF	TGTGCCAGCAGTGACGTCAAGCGGACGTACACAGATACGCAGTATTTT
TRBV5-4	-	TRBJ1-2	-	CASSLDPPTDYGYTF	TGTGCCAGCAGCTTGGACCCCCCGACAGACTATGGCTACACCTTC
TRBV10-3	few	TRBJ1-2	TRBD1	CAIRGTGNGYTF	TGTGCCATCAGGGGGACAGGGAATGGCTACACCTTC
TRBV2	-	TRBJ1-1	TRBD1	CASRAEQGANTEAFF	TGTGCCAGCAGGGCGGAACAGGGGGCGAACACTGAAGCTTTCTTT
TRBV18	-	TRBJ1-1	-	CASSPVGTVVAFF	TGTGCCAGCTCACCGGTGGGTACAGTGGTAGCTTTCTTT
TRBV25-1	-	TRBJ1-6	TRBD1	CASGLTDRVAYNSPLHF	TGTGCCAGCGGCTTGACGGACAGGGTAGCCTATAATTCACCCCTCCACTTT